This T cell receptor (beta chain) was identified in a study of T cell responses to AZD1222 COVID-19 vaccine. The assay was immunoSEQ multiplex PCR, and TCRdb's table has in-frame clones only and misses some. The data show around 200,000 clones, approximately 95% seen once. This clonotype originated in an adult in good health. Sample: peripheral blood, taken on day 0 of AZD1222 vaccination.

CDR3 amino acids: CASSILGRQGRDTIYF. In DNA form, the CDR3 reads TGCGCCAGCAGTATACTGGGGCGACAGGGGAGAGACACCATATATTTT. The genes are TRBV4-1 and TRBJ1-3, with 8 nucleotides matching TRBD1. Germline CDR1 reads MGHRA; CDR2 reads YSYEKL. This CDR3 is 16 amino acids long. The V gene end was trimmed by 6 bases and the J gene end by 8 bases; junction bases not matched to a gene: 15.